The T cell receptor (beta chain) under discussion was sequenced for a study of identical twins (dated by TCRdb to 2016 to 2017). The study in broad terms: The study deep-sequenced TCR alpha and beta repertoires from monozygotic twins, unrelated adults of various ages and cord blood to test whether fetal clonotypes persist. To rule out contamination, the twin experiments were replicated at different times with different library preparation protocols.

All donors were healthy Caucasians. Paper-wide results and their limitations: Excess twin sharing in beta out-of-frame sequences was weaker because fewer shared sequences lowered the signal-to-noise ratio. Compared with coincidental sharing between unrelated individuals, out-of-frame TCR alpha sequences shared between twins showed an excess of sequences with low generation probability. Invariant T cells such as MAIT and iNKT could partly confound zero-insertion analyses, though diverse VJ usage argued against this for most clonotypes. Fewer insertions were carried by abundant cord blood beta clonotypes; a weaker similar trend was observed in young adult naive repertoires, while no such trend was observed in memory repertoires. In monozygotic twins, recombination models systematically underestimated out-of-frame TCR alpha sharing, but the models matched the sharing seen between unrelated individuals. Because the same donors could not be followed over many years, the conclusions relied on cross-sectional statistical analysis.

CDR3 length: 17 amino acids, cysteine to phenylalanine. The read is trimmed to its CDR3 DNA, 51 bases read in frame from base 1. The germline V gene (reference sequence) specifies MNHNY as CDR1 and SVGAGI as CDR2. The V end gives up 7 bases and the J end 0 bases, leaving 9 bases in the junction not matched to a gene. The library was prepared using 5' RACE. Reads for this sample came from an Illumina HiSeq 2000. Template switching introduced a universal primer binding site; the final cDNA contained a unique molecular identifier, enabling accurate counting of TCR cDNA molecules. First-strand cDNA for TCR alpha and beta chains was synthesized from specific primers in the conserved constant-segment region. To control for contamination, each cDNA library was double barcoded with a SMART-Mk sample barcode plus Illumina barcodes. TruSeq adapter sequences and Illumina sample barcodes were added in two successive PCR steps. The Illumina HiSeq platform was used with custom primers to sequence TCR alpha and beta cDNA libraries. Processing in the source paper ran as follows. MiGEC was used to process raw reads and extract unique molecular identifiers, and MiXCR was used to find CDR3 positions. For each individual, recombination models were inferred using an EM algorithm with the repgenHMM and IGoR tools. The analysis of shared clonotypes was done with the tcR package in R, with sharing normalized by the product of cloneset sizes. Out-of-frame nonproductive sequences were analyzed to study raw recombination free of thymic and clonal selection effects. Clones were called with MiXCR by TCRdb after fastp trimmed the public reads at Q25, and only in-frame beta chains were retained. Every CDR3 protein is listed once, alongside the most common genes and DNA of its rows. The authors' filters were not applied to this entry. Counted in this sample were 1.5 million to 2 million distinct CDR3 sequences; more than 30% of them appeared once. The ten biggest clones cover 0.25% to 0.3% of the sample.

As for this clonotype: Its antigen remains unidentified. No clone much larger than this one lies a single base away; base qualities are absent.

The receptor was derived from a newborn girl in good health. The specimen was cord blood. In this chain, TRBV6-6 is recombined with TRBJ2-3; TRBD2 fits 11 bases in the junction. The CDR3 region has the sequence CASNPSGGSRSTDTQYF. The DNA sequence is given as TGTGCCAGCAACCCTAGCGGGGGGTCCCGAAGCACAGATACGCAGTATTTT.